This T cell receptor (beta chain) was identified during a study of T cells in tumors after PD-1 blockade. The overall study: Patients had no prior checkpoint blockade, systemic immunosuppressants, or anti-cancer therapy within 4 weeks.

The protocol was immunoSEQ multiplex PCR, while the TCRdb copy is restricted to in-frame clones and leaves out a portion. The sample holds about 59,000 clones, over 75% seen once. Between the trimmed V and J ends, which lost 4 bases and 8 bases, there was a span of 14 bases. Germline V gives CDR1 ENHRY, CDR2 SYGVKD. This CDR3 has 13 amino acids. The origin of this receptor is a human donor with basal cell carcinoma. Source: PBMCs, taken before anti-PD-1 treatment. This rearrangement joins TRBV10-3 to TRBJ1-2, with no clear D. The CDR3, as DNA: TGTGCCATCAGTGGGACCCTTGCTGGGGGCTACACCTTC. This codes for CAISGTLAGGYTF.